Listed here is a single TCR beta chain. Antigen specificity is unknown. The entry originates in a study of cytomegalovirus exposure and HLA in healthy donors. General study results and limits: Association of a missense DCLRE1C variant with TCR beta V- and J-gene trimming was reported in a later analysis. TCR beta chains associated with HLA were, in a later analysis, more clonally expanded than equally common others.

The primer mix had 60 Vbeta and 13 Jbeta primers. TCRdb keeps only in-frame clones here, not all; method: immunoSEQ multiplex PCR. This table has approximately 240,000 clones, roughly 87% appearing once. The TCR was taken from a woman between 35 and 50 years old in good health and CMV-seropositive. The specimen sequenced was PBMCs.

The CDR3 DNA sequence: TGTGCCAGCAGGGTCGGAGCAACTAATGAAAAACTGTTTTTT. The encoded protein is CASRVGATNEKLFF. V and J are TRBV6-1 and TRBJ1-4; D ambiguous. V gave up 6 bases and J gave up 0 bases, with 8 bases separating them. Germline lookup yields CDR1 MNHNS and CDR2 SASEGT. This CDR3 spans 14 amino acids.